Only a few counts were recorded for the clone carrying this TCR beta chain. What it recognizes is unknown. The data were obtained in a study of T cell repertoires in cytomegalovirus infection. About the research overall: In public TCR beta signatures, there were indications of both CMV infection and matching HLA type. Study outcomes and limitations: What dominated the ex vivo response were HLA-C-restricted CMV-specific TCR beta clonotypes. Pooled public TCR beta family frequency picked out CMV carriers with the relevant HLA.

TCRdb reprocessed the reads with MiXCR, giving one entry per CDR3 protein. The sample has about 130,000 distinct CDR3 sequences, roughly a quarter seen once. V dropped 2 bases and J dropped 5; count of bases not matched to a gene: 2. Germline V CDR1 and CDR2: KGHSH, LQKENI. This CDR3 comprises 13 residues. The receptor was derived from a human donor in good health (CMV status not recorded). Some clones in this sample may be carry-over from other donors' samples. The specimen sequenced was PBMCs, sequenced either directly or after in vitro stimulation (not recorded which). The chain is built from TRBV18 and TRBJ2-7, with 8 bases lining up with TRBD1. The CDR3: CASSPGQGHEQYF. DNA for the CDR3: TGTGCCAGCTCACCAGGACAGGGCCACGAGCAGTACTTC. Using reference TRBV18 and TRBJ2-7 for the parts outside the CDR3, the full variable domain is NAGVMQNPRHLVRRRGQEARLRCSPMKGHSHVYWYRQLPEEGLKFMVYLQKENIIDESGMPKERFSAEFPKEGPSILRIQQVVRGDSAAYFCASSPGQGHEQYFGPGTRLTVT.